This T cell receptor beta chain was sequenced for a study of blood T cells in healthy people across ages (dated by TCRdb to about 2015). A note on the overall study: In model experiments, roughly one uniquely barcoded TCR beta cDNA molecule per two T cells was captured by template switching. To avoid experimental bias, donors of different ages were distributed randomly across sequencing lanes. The donors were divided into four age groups: young (average around 16 years), middle-aged (approximately 39), aged (approximately 62) and long-lived (approximately 74). Age-related changes in TCR beta repertoire diversity were measured in the study by deep sequencing normalized with unique cDNA molecular identifiers. Two additional independent replicas of 1 million unique cDNA reads from the same blood draw were analyzed for two donors (one aged 18 to 29 and one aged 80 or older).

On the study overall, not on this receptor specifically: Compared with the aged group, more naive CD4+ T cells, fewer expanded clones and increased TCR diversity were shown by the long-lived group, suggesting age selection. Observed TCR beta diversity per million T cells fell roughly linearly with age, and a significant reduction was already apparent by age roughly 41. Total diversity estimates from one million sequenced T cells were considered lower bounds and underestimates. The CMV infection status of donors was not known, potentially confounding age-related changes in expanded clonotypes. Because profiling used bulk unsorted PBMCs, naive and antigen-experienced compartments could not be compared conclusively. A strong correlation was found between observed TCR beta diversity and the percentage of naive T cells measured by flow cytometry.

Including cysteine and phenylalanine, the CDR3 has 15 amino acids. The entry retains the CDR3 DNA only, 45 bases that are in frame from base 1. The germline V gene (reference sequence) yields MNHNY for CDR1 and SVGAGI for CDR2. The V and J ends are trimmed by 7 bases and 0 bases, leaving 14 bases between them. The library came from 5' RACE. The data were produced on an Illumina HiSeq 2500. The second PCR ran for roughly 7 to 12 cycles and used a J-beta primer mix along with a sample-barcoded 5' primer. A template-switch 5' adaptor carrying 12 random nucleotides introduced a unique molecular identifier onto each TCR beta cDNA molecule. At least 2.5 million CDR3-containing paired-end reads were obtained from each sample. The Mint cDNA synthesis kit, primed by a TRBC-specific oligonucleotide, was used to synthesize first-strand cDNA from all RNA. All cDNA was treated with uracil-DNA glycosylase and then went through a first 18-cycle PCR with the universal primers M1SS and BC2_uni_R. Processing in the source paper ran as follows. For normalization, 1 million high-quality reads were randomly selected from each sample, with every read carrying a distinct molecular identifier. Reads sharing molecular identifiers were discarded rather than binned into consensus sequences. MiTCR, set to a Q25 quality threshold and the strictest error-elimination algorithm, was used for CDR3 identification, clonotype clustering and error correction. A nonparametric unseen species model with Euler transformation was used to estimate lower-bound total TCR beta diversity. Through fastp at Q25 and MiXCR, TCRdb rebuilt clones from the public reads, retaining in-frame beta chains. A single entry per CDR3 protein holds the most common genes and DNA from its merged rows. These V and J calls derive from TCRdb rather than the authors' analysis. The sample profile shows approximately 830,000 distinct CDR3 sequences; approximately 65% of them were found once. Of the sample, around a quarter falls within the top ten clones.

The donors were roughly 39 Caucasian individuals from Russia, aged roughly 6 to 100 years, who were systemically healthy. Approximately 9.7 milliliters of peripheral blood were drawn from each donor into EDTA-treated Vacutainer tubes. PBMCs were isolated by Ficoll-Paque density-gradient centrifugation, with at least 6 million obtained per sample. Total RNA, at least 6 micrograms per sample, was extracted from PBMCs with Trizol reagent. Naive CD45RAhigh/CD27high T cell percentages were measured by flow cytometry on a PBMC aliquot from every donor. As to this clonotype: It has no known antigen specificity. Base qualities are not at hand, and no much larger clone is one base apart.

Input material: blood. Recombination linked TRBV6-6 to TRBJ2-3; perhaps TRBD2 is the D gene, with 7 bases matching. This sequence originates from a man aged 25 to 40 in good health. The base sequence is TGTGCCAGCACTGCGAGGGGGGGGAGCACAGATACGCAGTATTTT. Its translation reads: CASTARGGSTDTQYF.